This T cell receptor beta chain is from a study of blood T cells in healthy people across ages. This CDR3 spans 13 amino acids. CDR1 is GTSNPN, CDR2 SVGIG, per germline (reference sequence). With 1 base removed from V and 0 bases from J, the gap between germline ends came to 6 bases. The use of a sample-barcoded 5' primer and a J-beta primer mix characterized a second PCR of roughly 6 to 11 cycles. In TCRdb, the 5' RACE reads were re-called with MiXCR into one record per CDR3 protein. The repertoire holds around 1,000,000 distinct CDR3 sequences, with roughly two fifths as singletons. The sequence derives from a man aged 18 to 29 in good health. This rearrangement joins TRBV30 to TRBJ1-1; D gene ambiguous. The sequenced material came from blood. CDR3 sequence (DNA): TGTGCCTGGAGTGGGCCCCTGAACACTGAAGCTTTCTTT. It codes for CAWSGPLNTEAFF.